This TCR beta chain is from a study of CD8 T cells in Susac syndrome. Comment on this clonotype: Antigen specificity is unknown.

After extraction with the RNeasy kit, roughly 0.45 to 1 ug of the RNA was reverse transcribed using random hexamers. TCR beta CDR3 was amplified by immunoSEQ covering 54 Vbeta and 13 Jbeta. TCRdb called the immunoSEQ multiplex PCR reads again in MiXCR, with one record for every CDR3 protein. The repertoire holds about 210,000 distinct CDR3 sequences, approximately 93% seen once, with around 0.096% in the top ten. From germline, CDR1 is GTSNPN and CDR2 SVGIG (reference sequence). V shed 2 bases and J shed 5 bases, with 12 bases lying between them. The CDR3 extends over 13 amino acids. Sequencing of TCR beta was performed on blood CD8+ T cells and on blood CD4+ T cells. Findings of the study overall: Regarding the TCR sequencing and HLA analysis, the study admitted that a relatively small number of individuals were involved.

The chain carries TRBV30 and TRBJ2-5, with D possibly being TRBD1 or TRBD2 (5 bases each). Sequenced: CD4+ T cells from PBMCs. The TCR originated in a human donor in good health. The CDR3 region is CAWSPRESETQYF. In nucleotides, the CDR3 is TGTGCCTGGAGTCCCAGGGAGTCGGAGACCCAGTACTTC.